The rows below give T cell receptor beta chains drawn from one sample of a study of radiotherapy plus CTLA-4 blockade in lung cancer. The assay was immunoSEQ multiplex PCR, and TCRdb's table has in-frame clones only and misses some. Seen here are 85,000 to 90,000 clones, around 87% observed once, and the top ten hold approximately 15%. The sample here was peripheral blood, taken from a patient treated with radiotherapy plus ipilimumab. These receptors originate from a human donor with non-small cell lung cancer that progressed on radiotherapy plus ipilimumab. CDR3s leave out the opening cysteine and the closing phenylalanine or tryptophan. D genes are given only for firm matches. The size entry is marked missing in some rows and otherwise reads once, few, many or a size class.

clone_size | j_call | v_call | d_call | cdr3_aa
. | TRBJ2-7 | TRBV6-5 | TRBD1 | ASSYSRGGSEVQY
. | TRBJ2-4 | TRBV11-3 | . | ASSLRESGLLSIQY
. | TRBJ2-2 | TRBV9 | . | ASSVTGTGELF
once | TRBJ1-1 | TRBV7-9 | . | ASSLLGGTEAF
. | TRBJ2-4 | TRBV4-2 | TRBD2 | ASSQVLAGGRNIQY
once | TRBJ1-1 | TRBV2 | . | ASSEVSEAF
. | TRBJ2-3 | TRBV13 | . | ASSLQVLLESDTQY
once | TRBJ2-3 | TRBV11-2 | TRBD2 | ASSFGLAGNTDTQY
. | TRBJ1-1 | TRBV6-1 | . | ASSDRGGAF
. | TRBJ2-7 | TRBV5-6 | TRBD1 | ASSKGQGAYEQY
few | TRBJ1-1 | TRBV19 | . | ASTPLTGNAF
. | TRBJ2-1 | TRBV4-1 | TRBD1 | ASSGTAYNEQF
once | TRBJ1-2 | TRBV27 | . | ASRDFRDSYT
. | TRBJ1-1 | TRBV10-3 | . | AISDIGGNTEAF
. | TRBJ2-7 | TRBV7-3 | . | ASSRQGGDYYEQY
. | TRBJ1-1 | TRBV7-6 | TRBD1 | ASSLAGQGRSEAF
. | TRBJ1-5 | TRBV6-5 | TRBD1 | ASSRDRRSQPQH
. | TRBJ1-2 | TRBV5-1 | TRBD1 | ASSFFSGGEGANYGYT
. | TRBJ2-2 | TRBV12-5 | . | ASGHLGGTGELF
few | TRBJ1-2 | TRBV4-2 | TRBD1 | ASSQDGQGTIYT
. | TRBJ1-2 | TRBV21-1 | . | ASSKDYRVVLHGYT
. | TRBJ2-1 | TRBV18 | TRBD2 | ASSPPLAGGPRDEQF
. | TRBJ1-2 | TRBV30 | . | AWRVGGRYT
. | TRBJ2-1 | TRBV9 | TRBD1 | ASSVGARGQGSYNEQF
. | TRBJ1-2 | TRBV5-1 | TRBD1 | ASRLTGNEDGYT
. | TRBJ2-1 | TRBV28 | . | ASSTRTWKSYNEQF
. | TRBJ2-7 | TRBV7-3 | TRBD1 | AGSLYPPGQGAYEQY
few | TRBJ2-7 | TRBV6-1 | TRBD1 | ASSEAPGTGHSYEQY
once | TRBJ1-4 | TRBV5-1 | TRBD1 | ASSQGQGKEKLF
few | TRBJ1-3 | TRBV19 | . | AASQGSGNTIY
. | TRBJ2-3 | TRBV11-2 | . | ASSLSTDTQY
few | TRBJ2-2 | TRBV4-3 | . | ASSQGNGELF
. | TRBJ1-1 | TRBV4-3 | . | ASSYERGGTEAF
. | TRBJ2-5 | TRBV2 | . | ASEVMETQY
few | . | TRBV2 | . | ASSDDAYEQY
. | TRBJ2-1 | TRBV10-3 | TRBD2 | AITTSGGAYNEQF
. | TRBJ2-1 | TRBV5-5 | TRBD2 | ASSLDPGLAAHDEQF
. | TRBJ2-5 | TRBV5-3 | TRBD1 | ARSLDRGKETQY
. | TRBJ1-2 | TRBV4-3 | . | ASSQDRGWAYGYT
. | TRBJ2-7 | TRBV29-1 | . | SVSGDGTLYEQY